These T cell receptor beta chains were read from a single sample in a study of shared clonotypes between healthy human individuals. The protocol was immunoSEQ multiplex PCR, while the TCRdb copy is restricted to in-frame clones and leaves out a portion. The profile shows some 200,000 clones, approximately 62% of them singletons. The specimen sequenced was memory CD4+ T cells sorted from blood. These TCRs come from a man younger than 40 in good health. CDR3s include the opening cysteine and the closing phenylalanine or tryptophan. The D gene is left open where the match is weak. Clone size is given for some rows only: seen once, a few or many times, or a class if the clone is expanded.

v_gene	abundance	j_gene	d_gene	CDR3nt	CDR3aa
TRBV11-2	NA	TRBJ2-7	NA	TGTGCCAGCAGCTTAGGCGGAGCAGGAAACTCCTACGAGCAGTACTTC	CASSLGGAGNSYEQYF
TRBV7-7	few	TRBJ2-1	TRBD1	TGTGCCAGCAGCTTATGGACAGGTTCGGTTGCGGACAATGAGCAGTTCTTC	CASSLWTGSVADNEQFF
TRBV2	few	TRBJ2-5	NA	TGTGCCAGCAGTGATGGCGGGAAGTTTGAGACCCAGTACTTC	CASSDGGKFETQYF
TRBV28	NA	TRBJ1-5	NA	TGTGCCAGCAGGGGGGGAGGGGATCAGCCCCAGCATTTT	CASRGGGDQPQHF
TRBV7-2	NA	TRBJ2-3	NA	TGTGCCAGCAGCCCCGGACATAGCACAGATACGCAGTATTTT	CASSPGHSTDTQYF
TRBV7-2	NA	TRBJ2-1	NA	TGTGCCAGCAGGGGCGGTGGATTTGAGCAGTTCTTC	CASRGGGFEQFF
TRBV7-2	NA	TRBJ1-2	NA	TGTGCCAGCAGCGCACAACAAGGGAACTATGGCTACACCTTC	CASSAQQGNYGYTF
TRBV5-3	few	TRBJ2-3	NA	TGTGCCAGAAGCTTGGCTGGGGACGCAGATACGCAGTATTTT	CARSLAGDADTQYF
TRBV29-1	few	TRBJ2-3	NA	TGCAGCGTTGATCTGATCACAGATACGCAGTATTTT	CSVDLITDTQYF
TRBV11-2	NA	TRBJ2-5	NA	TGTGCCAGCAGCGATTTAAGGAGTGGGAGGGAGACCCAGTACTTC	CASSDLRSGRETQYF
TRBV5-1	NA	TRBJ2-1	NA	TGCGCCAGCAGCTTGGAACTGCAGTACAATGAGCAGTTCTTC	CASSLELQYNEQFF
TRBV27	few	TRBJ2-5	TRBD2	TGTGCCAGCAGTTTCACTAGCGTTGAAGAGACCCAGTACTTC	CASSFTSVEETQYF
TRBV7-8	NA	TRBJ2-4	NA	TGTGCCAGCAGCCATAGGGGACACGCCGAAGCCAAAAACATTCAGTACTTC	CASSHRGHAEAKNIQYF
TRBV5-1	few	TRBJ2-7	NA	TGCGCCAGCAGCTTGGGGCAGGGTCGAGAGCAGTACTTC	CASSLGQGREQYF
TRBV28	NA	TRBJ2-4	NA	TGTGCCAGCAGCCGAAGGGGGGTCTCCGGGATAGCCAAAAACATTCAGTACTTC	CASSRRGVSGIAKNIQYF
TRBV5-4	NA	TRBJ2-3	NA	TGTGCCAGCAGCTTGGCCGGCACCACCACAGATACGCAGTATTTT	CASSLAGTTTDTQYF
TRBV2	NA	TRBJ2-3	TRBD2	TGTGCCAGCAGTGTTCGACTAGCGGGATCGGGGGATCGCACAGATACGCAGTATTTT	CASSVRLAGSGDRTDTQYF
TRBV30	few	TRBJ2-3	NA	TGTGCCTGGAGTAGGGGGGGATTCGGCACAGATACGCAGTATTTT	CAWSRGGFGTDTQYF
TRBV5-6	NA	TRBJ2-1	TRBD2	TGTGCCAGCAGCTTGGTCGGCGGGAGGGACTACAATGAGCAGTTCTTC	CASSLVGGRDYNEQFF
TRBV5-1	NA	TRBJ2-1	TRBD2	TGCGCCAGCAGCTTCCTAGCGAGCGGGACCCACAATGAGCAGTTCTTC	CASSFLASGTHNEQFF
TRBV28	NA	TRBJ1-2	NA	TGTGCCAGCAGTTTTCGGCTGAGAGGACCGAACTATGGCTACACCTTC	CASSFRLRGPNYGYTF
TRBV14	NA	TRBJ2-1	TRBD2	TGTGCCAGCAGCCCACTAGCGGGTAGATCCTACAATGAGCAGTTCTTC	CASSPLAGRSYNEQFF
TRBV18	NA	TRBJ1-5	NA	TGTGCCAGCTCATCCCGGTCAGGGTTAAGCAATCAGCCCCAGCATTTT	CASSSRSGLSNQPQHF
TRBV28	NA	TRBJ2-3	TRBD1	TGTGCCAGCAGTCAAATGAGACAGGGTAATGTACCAGATACGCAGTATTTT	CASSQMRQGNVPDTQYF
TRBV2	NA	TRBJ2-5	NA	TGTGCCAGCAAAGGGGGAGCGCTTGTGCCCCAGTACTTC	CASKGGALVPQYF
TRBV27	NA	TRBJ1-5	NA	TGTGCCAGCGGAACCCCGACAGACGAATTTATCAATCAGCCCCAGCATTTT	CASGTPTDEFINQPQHF
TRBV7-2	NA	TRBJ2-7	NA	TGTGCCAGCAGCTTAAGGGACCTCTACGAGCAGTACTTC	CASSLRDLYEQYF
TRBV28	once	TRBJ1-3	NA	TGTGCCAGCAGTGACAGTAACTCTGGAAACACCATATATTTT	CASSDSNSGNTIYF
TRBV28	NA	TRBJ1-5	NA	TGTGCCAGCAGTTTTGCCGGCGGCAATCAGCCCCAGCATTTT	CASSFAGGNQPQHF
TRBV28	NA	TRBJ2-5	NA	TGTGCCAGTCTCTCCCGCAAGTCCCAAGAGACCCAGTACTTC	CASLSRKSQETQYF
TRBV6-5	NA	TRBJ1-5	NA	TGTGCCAGCGGCCGGGCGGTGGGCAATCAGCCCCAGCATTTT	CASGRAVGNQPQHF
TRBV10-3	NA	TRBJ2-7	NA	TGTGCCATCAGTGATCCCCGGGCAGGGTTCGAGCAGTACTTC	CAISDPRAGFEQYF
TRBV28	few	TRBJ1-5	TRBD1	TGTGCCAGCAGCCTGGACAGGGCCCGCCGGCAGCCCCAGCATTTT	CASSLDRARRQPQHF
TRBV18	NA	TRBJ2-1	TRBD1	TGTGCCAGCTCACCCACAAGCCCGGGACAGGAGCAGTTCTTC	CASSPTSPGQEQFF
TRBV6-6	NA	TRBJ2-7	TRBD1	TGTGCCAGCAGTTACCGAGACAGGGTAGACGAGCAGTACTTC	CASSYRDRVDEQYF
TRBV5-1	NA	TRBJ1-1	TRBD1	TGCGCCAGCAGCTTGGAACCAGGGACAGGGACCTGGCTCACTGAAGCTTTCTTT	CASSLEPGTGTWLTEAFF
TRBV4-2	once	TRBJ1-1	NA	TGTGCCAGCAGCCAAGCAACCGGAGGGGATATTACTGAAGCTTTCTTT	CASSQATGGDITEAFF
TRBV5-1	NA	TRBJ2-1	TRBD1	TGCGCCAGCAGCTTTAACAGGGGCGTTGAGCAGTTCTTC	CASSFNRGVEQFF
TRBV2	few	TRBJ2-1	NA	TGTGCCAGCAGTACTATCAATGAGCAGTTCTTC	CASSTINEQFF
TRBV5-1	NA	TRBJ1-1	NA	TGCGCCAGCAGCTTGCGGTCGGAGAACACTGAAGCTTTCTTT	CASSLRSENTEAFF
TRBV27	NA	TRBJ1-1	NA	TGTGCCAGCAGCCCCCAACCAAGATGGAGCACTGAAGCTTTCTTT	CASSPQPRWSTEAFF
TRBV19	few	TRBJ2-7	NA	TGTGCCAGTAGTATATTACTAGGAGGCGAGCAGTACTTC	CASSILLGGEQYF
TRBV4-3	once	TRBJ1-4	NA	TGCGCCAGCAGCCCACAGACAACTGTTAATGAAAAACTGTTTTTT	CASSPQTTVNEKLFF
TRBV5-1	NA	TRBJ2-3	NA	TGCGCCAGCAGCTGGGGCCAGCAGGAGTTCACAGATACGCAGTATTTT	CASSWGQQEFTDTQYF
TRBV5-4	NA	TRBJ2-1	TRBD2	TGTGCCAGCAGCTTTAGGGCGACTAGCGGGAGCCTGGGTGAGCAGTTCTTC	CASSFRATSGSLGEQFF
TRBV5-1	NA	TRBJ2-7	TRBD1	TGCGCCAGCAGCTCCCGGGGGACAGGAGTCTACGAGCAGTACTTC	CASSSRGTGVYEQYF
TRBV19	NA	TRBJ2-1	NA	TGTGCCAGTAGTGTGGACAGAAACAATGAGCAGTTCTTC	CASSVDRNNEQFF
TRBV9	many	TRBJ1-2	NA	TGTGCCAGCAGCCCGCGAGCAAACTATGGCTACACCTTC	CASSPRANYGYTF
TRBV6-5	few	TRBJ2-2	TRBD1	TGTGCCAGCAGGGACAGGGGCACTACCGGGGAGCTGTTTTTT	CASRDRGTTGELFF
TRBV7-2	few	TRBJ2-5	NA	TGTGCCAGCAACTTACAGAGAGAGACCCAGTACTTC	CASNLQRETQYF
TRBV10-3	NA	TRBJ1-5	NA	TGTGCCATCAGTGAAAGGGGCGATCAGCCCCAGCATTTT	CAISERGDQPQHF
TRBV28	once	TRBJ2-7	NA	TGTGCCAGCAGTTTAATGGGCGGCGAGCAGTACTTC	CASSLMGGEQYF
TRBV15	NA	TRBJ2-7	NA	TGTGCCACCAGCAGACGTGAGGTGGGAGTTTCCTACGAGCAGTACTTC	CATSRREVGVSYEQYF
TRBV11-3	NA	TRBJ2-1	TRBD2	TGTGCCAGCAGCCCGGGACTAGCGGGACAATACAATGAGCAGTTCTTC	CASSPGLAGQYNEQFF